Following are 13 T cell receptor beta chains from one sample sequenced in a study of T cells after posttransplantation cyclophosphamide. Generated by immunoSEQ multiplex PCR, the TCRdb table keeps only in-frame clones and is missing some. Observed in the sample are some 5,500 clones, none of them singletons. A marrow graft followed busulfan-fludarabine conditioning, with cyclophosphamide on days +3 and +4. This specimen was PBMCs, taken after allogeneic stem cell transplant with posttransplant cyclophosphamide. These receptors originate from a male patient between 55 and 70 years old who received an allogeneic stem cell transplant from a related donor, was CMV-positive, and had no GVHD. Some T cells may be the graft donor's.

This clone occurred a few times. V and J are TRBV27 and TRBJ1-6; D may be TRBD1 (6 bases). The length of the CDR3 is 15 residues. In germline, CDR1 is MNHEY, CDR2 SMNVEV (reference sequence). The V and J ends lost 9 bases and 1 base respectively, with 13 bases between them. The CDR3: CASSLGGSYNSPLHF. The CDR3 DNA reads TGTGCCAGTTCCCTAGGGGGTTCCTATAATTCACCCCTCCACTTT.

This clone was seen more than once but under ten times. V usage is TRBV11-2 and J usage is TRBJ2-3; 9 bases line up with TRBD2. The CDR3 totals 12 residues. The J segment lost 13 bases and the V segment lost 5 bases, leaving 7 bases of the junction unmatched. Per the germline V gene, CDR1 is SGHAT and CDR2 is FQNNGV. This CDR3 reads CASSPGTSWEYF. CDR3 coding DNA: TGTGCCAGCAGCCCCGGGACTAGCTGGGAGTATTTT.

By sample fraction, this clone is medium-sized. This chain connects TRBV5-1 to TRBJ1-3; D gene uncertain. This CDR3 is built from 14 residues. V was pared by 0 bases and J by 2 bases, with 6 bases between. The V gene's germline CDR1 is SGHRS and CDR2 YFSETQ. The CDR3 is CASSLAETGNTIYF. The CDR3 coding sequence is TGCGCCAGCAGCTTGGCTGAGACTGGAAACACCATATATTTT.

Many counts were recorded for this clone. The chain has TRBV5-6 and TRBJ2-7, with D maybe TRBD1 (5 bases). Per germline, CDR1 SGHDT and CDR2 YYEEEE. The CDR3 length is 14 residues. With 0 bases removed from V and 1 base from J, the gap between germline ends came to 8 bases. The CDR3 reads CASSLGQISYEQYF. The CDR3 DNA reads TGTGCCAGCAGCTTGGGACAGATATCCTACGAGCAGTACTTC.

This clone was detected many times. J is TRBJ2-2 and V is TRBV2; 9 nucleotides align to TRBD1. CDR1 and CDR2 (germline): SNHLY, FYNNEI. The CDR3 loop spans 15 amino acids. V lost 7 bases and J lost 3; bases outside the gene matches: 6. The CDR3 DNA reads as TGTGCCAGCATCCGGGACAGGGAGGACACCGGGGAGCTGTTTTTT. Translating gives CASIRDREDTGELFF.

This clone was seen many times. The chain links TRBV7-9 to TRBJ1-4; D may be TRBD1 (6 bases). CDR3 length: 13 amino acids. The V end was cut by 8 bases, the J end by 7 bases, with 14 bases between. Germline CDR1 and CDR2: SEHNR and FQNEAQ (reference sequence). CDR3 residues: CASGQGISEKLFF. CDR3 coding DNA: TGTGCCAGCGGCCAGGGGATCAGTGAAAAACTGTTTTTT.

This clone has at least ten counts. The gene calls are TRBV5-1 and TRBJ1-6, with TRBD1 as a possible D gene (6 bases). This CDR3 comprises 15 residues. The germline gives CDR1 SGHRS, CDR2 YFSETQ. V dropped 1 base and J dropped 6 bases, with 11 bases sitting between them. The chain's CDR3 is CASSLSQGVNSPLHF. The CDR3 DNA is TGCGCCAGCAGCTTGTCACAGGGTGTTAATTCACCCCTCCACTTT.

This clone was counted many times. The genes are TRBV9 and TRBJ2-7; TRBD2 aligns across 7 bases. The CDR3 runs to 13 residues. The V gene's germline CDR1 is SGDLS and CDR2 YYNGEE. J gave up 5 bases and V 2 bases, and 4 bases lay outside the gene matches. CDR3 in DNA: TGTGCCAGCAGCGTCCGTGCGGGAGACGAGCAGTACTTC. The encoded protein is CASSVRAGDEQYF.

This clone was observed many times. V and J are TRBV18 and TRBJ2-7; D might be TRBD2 (5 bases). With 2 bases removed from V and 2 bases from J, the gap between germline ends came to 16 bases. Germline V CDR1 and CDR2: KGHSH, LQKENI. This CDR3 comprises 16 residues. For the CDR3, the DNA is TGTGCCAGCTCACCAACGAGAGGGCAGAGTCCCTACGAGCAGTACTTC. It is translated as CASSPTRGQSPYEQYF.

This clone was seen repeatedly, ten times or more. This chain connects TRBV6-5 to TRBJ2-2, with 14 nucleotides matching TRBD2. This CDR3 is built from 15 residues. Germline V gives CDR1 MNHEY, CDR2 SVGAGI. V lost 6 bases and J lost 4; bases outside the gene matches: 1. The CDR3 bases are TGTGCCAGCAGAGGACTAGCGGGGGGCACCGGGGAGCTGTTTTTT. Amino acid sequence: CASRGLAGGTGELFF.

This clone was counted many times. The chain recombines TRBV18 with TRBJ1-2; D ambiguous. The germline V and J ends were trimmed by 3 bases and 1 base, with 6 bases remaining between them. The CDR3 extends over 13 amino acids. Germline values: CDR1 KGHSH, CDR2 LQKENI. CDR3 DNA: TGTGCCAGCTCACCGGACTTTAACTATGGCTACACCTTC. Its translation: CASSPDFNYGYTF.

This clone was found many times. J is TRBJ2-5 and V is TRBV5-1; weak D call: TRBD2 (6 bases). The CDR3 runs to 16 residues. CDR1 and CDR2 (germline): SGHRS, YFSETQ. Trimming pared 0 bases from V and 0 bases from J, leaving 12 bases between. CDR3 nucleotides: TGCGCCAGCAGCTTGGAGAGCGGGTGGTACCAAGAGACCCAGTACTTC. The encoded protein is CASSLESGWYQETQYF.

This clone was observed at least ten times. The CDR3 sequence: CASGLVMLDRAATNEKLFF. Here the CDR3 DNA reads TGTGCTAGTGGTTTGGTAATGTTGGACAGAGCTGCAACTAATGAAAAACTGTTTTTT. The rearrangement joins TRBV12-5 to TRBJ1-4; possible D gene TRBD1, 6 bases. The CDR3 spans 19 residues. Per germline, CDR1 LGHNT and CDR2 FRNRAP. V was trimmed by 0 bases and J by 0 bases, leaving 17 bases between them.